The 2 T cell receptor beta chains listed next were all sequenced from one sample in a study of vaccination effects on CD4 cells after COVID-19. This table comes from immunoSEQ multiplex PCR, and its TCRdb copy is limited to in-frame clones, with some not included. The data show 35,000 to 55,000 clones, around 70% seen once. Culture lasted 10 days before CD4+ T cell isolation. Every participant took two doses of the BNT162b2 or mRNA-1273 vaccine. Their antigens are not known. The sample here was CD4+ T cells from PBMCs cultured without peptide, taken after COVID-19 vaccination. Every receptor here comes from a human donor who received a COVID-19 vaccine.

The V gene is TRBV7-8, the J gene TRBJ1-3, with D maybe TRBD1 (5 bases). The germline gives CDR1 SGHVS, CDR2 FQNEAQ. The length of the CDR3 is 17 residues. Trimming removed 1 base at V and 0 bases at J, with 13 bases between. CDR3 in DNA: TGTGCCAGCAGCTTAGACGGGGGGTTACTCTCTGGAAACACCATATATTTT. Protein product: CASSLDGGLLSGNTIYF.

This chain connects TRBV14 to TRBJ1-6, with TRBD1 identical over 8 bases. The germline CDR1 and CDR2 sequences are SGHDN and FVKESK. V dropped 2 bases and J dropped 10; count of bases not matched to a gene: 7. The CDR3 covers 15 residues. DNA for the CDR3: TGTGCCAGCAGCCAATCCTCAGGGGGCCTATCACCCCTCCACTTT. Its translation is CASSQSSGGLSPLHF.